A single sample gave rise to the 2 T cell receptor beta chains below, sequenced in a study of T cell repertoires in cytomegalovirus infection. Using its own MiXCR run on the reads, TCRdb lists one record per CDR3 protein. The table includes fewer than 550,000 distinct CDR3 sequences, around 11% detected once. Sequencing was carried out using PBMCs. The receptors here all came from a human donor in good health (CMV status not recorded). Some clones in this sample may be carry-over from other donors' samples.

This clonotype was detected ten times or more. This chain links TRBV12-3 or TRBV12-4 with TRBJ1-2; TRBD1 matches at 7 bases. This CDR3 contains 13 residues. J gave up 5 bases and V 4 bases, and 4 bases lay outside the gene matches. The CDR3 nucleotides read TGTGCCAGCAGTTCGGCAGGGGGGTATGGCTACACCTTC. Its translation: CASSSAGGYGYTF.

V usage is TRBV20-1 and J usage is TRBJ2-7; 9 nucleotides line up with TRBD2. The CDR3 has 15 amino acids. The junction had 15 bases not matched to a gene; V was cut back by 5 bases and J by 7 bases. Germline CDR1 and CDR2: DFQATT and SNEGSKA (reference sequence). As DNA, the CDR3 is TGCAGTGCTGTGAACGGACTAGCGAGCGGGCTGGAGCAGTACTTC. It codes for CSAVNGLASGLEQYF.